The 9 T cell receptor beta chains given below trace back to one sample, sequenced in a study of T cell responses to AZD1222 COVID-19 vaccine. Sequenced by immunoSEQ multiplex PCR; TCRdb stores in-frame clones only, minus some. Of 150,000 or so clones in the sample, approximately 90% were seen once. The material was peripheral blood, obtained on day 0 of AZD1222 vaccination. These receptors were collected from an adult in good health.

The CDR3 DNA reads as TGTGCCAGCTCTCGTCTCTATGGCTACACCTTC. Amino acids: CASSRLYGYTF. This rearrangement joins TRBV11-2 to TRBJ1-2; D not certain. V lost 8 bases, J lost 4 bases, and 8 bases lay in between. Germline lookup yields CDR1 SGHAT and CDR2 FQNNGV. CDR3 length: 11 amino acids.

This chain uses TRBV28 with TRBJ2-7; D remains unclear. CDR1 and CDR2 from the germline V gene are MDHEN and SYDVKM. The V and J ends lost 5 bases and 9 bases respectively, with 14 bases between them. The CDR3 runs to 12 residues. The CDR3: CASSAGSLVQYF. The DNA for the CDR3 is TGTGCCAGCAGTGCAGGATCCTTAGTGCAGTACTTC.

The V gene is TRBV5-1, the J gene TRBJ2-6; D gene uncertain. The CDR3 is 14 amino acids. The germline V and J ends were trimmed by 0 bases and 8 bases, with 9 bases remaining between them. Germline V gene lookup returns CDR1 SGHRS and CDR2 YFSETQ. DNA for the CDR3: TGCGCCAGCAGCTTGGAGCAGGCTCCCAACGTCCTGACTTTC. It codes for CASSLEQAPNVLTF. Full variable domain (rest looked up from reference TRBV5-1 and TRBJ2-6): KAGVTQTPRYLIKTRGQQVTLSCSPISGHRSVSWYQQTPGQGLQFLFEYFSETQRNKGNFPGRFSGRQFSNSRSEMNVSTLELGDSALYLCASSLEQAPNVLTFGAGSRLTVL.

The chain employs TRBV19 and TRBJ2-7; 7 nucleotides line up with TRBD1. Germline CDR1 reads LNHDA; CDR2 reads SQIVND (reference sequence). The CDR3 has 12 amino acids. As DNA, the CDR3 is TGTGCGGGACAGCGCCCTCCGTCGGAGCAGTACTTC. Protein sequence: CAGQRPPSEQYF.

The chain recombines TRBV5-1 with TRBJ2-2, with 7 nucleotides matching TRBD2. V trimming: 5 bases; J trimming: 1 base; junction bases outside the gene matches: 5. Germline CDR1 SGHRS, CDR2 YFSETQ. This CDR3 has 15 amino acids. CDR3 sequence: CASSFIAGNTGELFF. In DNA, the CDR3 is TGCGCCAGCAGTTTTATAGCGGGGAACACCGGGGAGCTGTTTTTT. The entire variable domain, with the rest obtained from reference TRBV5-1 and TRBJ2-2, is as follows: KAGVTQTPRYLIKTRGQQVTLSCSPISGHRSVSWYQQTPGQGLQFLFEYFSETQRNKGNFPGRFSGRQFSNSRSEMNVSTLELGDSALYLCASSFIAGNTGELFFGEGSRLTVL.

The chain employs TRBV19 and TRBJ2-7; TRBD1 might be the D (6 bases). The CDR3 loop spans 15 amino acids. Germline CDR1 reads LNHDA; CDR2 reads SQIVND (reference sequence). Trimming cost V 6 bases and J 0 bases, with 15 bases left between them. In DNA, the CDR3 is TGTGCCAGTAGGGACCGGGACACCGGCTCCTACGAGCAGTACTTC. It yields the protein CASRDRDTGSYEQYF.

The chain links TRBV6-5 to TRBJ2-1; 12 bases line up with TRBD2. The trim removed 5 bases at V and 5 bases at J, leaving 4 bases unmatched. In germline, CDR1 is MNHEY, CDR2 SVGAGI. This CDR3 comprises 15 residues. The CDR3 DNA reads as TGTGCCAGCAGTCCTCGGACTAGCGGGGACAATGAGCAGTTCTTC. Translated, it gives CASSPRTSGDNEQFF.

This chain uses TRBV27 with TRBJ1-2; unclear D gene. The V gene lost 5 bases and the J gene lost 6 bases, with 16 bases spanning the gap. Germline V gene sequence: CDR1 MNHEY, CDR2 SMNVEV (reference sequence). The CDR3 is 14 residues long. In DNA form, the CDR3 reads TGTGCCAGCAGTCTTGGGCCTCTCCCGGATGGCTACACCTTC. This translates into CASSLGPLPDGYTF.

The chain combines TRBV11-2 with TRBJ2-2; 10 nucleotides agree with TRBD2. The germline CDR1 and CDR2 sequences are SGHAT and FQNNGV. V dropped 4 bases and J dropped 2; count of bases not matched to a gene: 4. The CDR3 is 16 residues long. The CDR3, as DNA: TGTGCCAGCAGCTATAGCGGGAGGCCAAACACCGGGGAGCTGTTTTTT. It is translated as CASSYSGRPNTGELFF.